This TCR beta chain was captured by sequencing in a study of cytomegalovirus exposure and HLA in healthy donors. The CDR3 is 15 residues long. CDR1 and CDR2 from the germline V gene are MNHEY and SVGAGI. The germline V and J ends were trimmed by 6 bases and 1 base, with 13 bases remaining between them. PCR involved 60 Vbeta and 13 Jbeta primers. Assay: immunoSEQ multiplex PCR; the TCRdb copy retains only in-frame clones and omits some. The profile covers hundreds of thousands of clones, with about 83% appearing a single time and roughly 15% taken by the ten largest. V usage is TRBV6-5 and J usage is TRBJ2-4; possible D gene TRBD1, 6 bases. Sequencing was performed on PBMCs. The TCR sequence derives from a man between 35 and 55 years old in good health and CMV-seronegative. The CDR3 bases are TGTGCCAGCAGCTCAGGACAGATGGCCAAAAACATTCAGTACTTC. Translated, it gives CASSSGQMAKNIQYF.